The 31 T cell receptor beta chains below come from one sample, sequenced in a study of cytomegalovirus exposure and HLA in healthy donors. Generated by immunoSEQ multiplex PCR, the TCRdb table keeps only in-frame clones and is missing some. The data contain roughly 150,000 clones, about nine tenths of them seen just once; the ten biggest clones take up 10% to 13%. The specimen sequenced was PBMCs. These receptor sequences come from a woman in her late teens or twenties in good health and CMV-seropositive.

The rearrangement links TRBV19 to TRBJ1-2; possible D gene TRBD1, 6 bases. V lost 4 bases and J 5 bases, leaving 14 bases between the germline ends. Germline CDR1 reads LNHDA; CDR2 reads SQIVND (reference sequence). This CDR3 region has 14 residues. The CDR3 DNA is TGTGCCAGTAGTACACCCCTAACAGGGTATGGCTACACCTTC. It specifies CASSTPLTGYGYTF.

The CDR3 sequence is CASRLGGGVQPQHF. CDR3 coding DNA: TGTGCCAGCCGTCTCGGTGGGGGCGTTCAGCCCCAGCATTTT. The chain uses TRBV28 and TRBJ1-5, with D tentatively TRBD1 (6 bases). CDR3 length: 14 amino acids. In germline, CDR1 is MDHEN, CDR2 SYDVKM. Trimming pared 8 bases from V and 6 bases from J, leaving 17 bases between. Complete variable domain (other parts from reference TRBV28 and TRBJ1-5): DVKVTQSSRYLVKRTGEKVFLECVQDMDHENMFWYRQDPGLGLRLIYFSYDVKMKEKGDIPEGYSVSREKKERFSLILESASTNQTSMYLCASRLGGGVQPQHFGDGTRLSIL.

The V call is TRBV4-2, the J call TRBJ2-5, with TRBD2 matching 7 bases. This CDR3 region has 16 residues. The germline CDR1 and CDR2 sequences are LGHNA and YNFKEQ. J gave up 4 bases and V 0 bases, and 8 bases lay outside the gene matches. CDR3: CASSQDWAGEVETQYF. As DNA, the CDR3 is TGTGCCAGCAGCCAAGATTGGGCGGGAGAGGTAGAGACCCAGTACTTC.

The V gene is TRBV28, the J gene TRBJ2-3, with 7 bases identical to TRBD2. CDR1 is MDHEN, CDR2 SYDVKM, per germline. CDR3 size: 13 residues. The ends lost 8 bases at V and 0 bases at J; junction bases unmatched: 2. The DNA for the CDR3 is TGTGCCAGCGCTAGCGGCAGCACAGATACGCAGTATTTT. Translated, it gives CASASGSTDTQYF.

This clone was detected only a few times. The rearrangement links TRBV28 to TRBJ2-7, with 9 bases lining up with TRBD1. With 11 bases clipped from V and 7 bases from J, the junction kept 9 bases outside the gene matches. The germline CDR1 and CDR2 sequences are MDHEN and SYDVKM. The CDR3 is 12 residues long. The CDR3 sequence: CASRDRVGEQYF. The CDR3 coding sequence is TGTGCCTCCCGGGACAGGGTTGGTGAGCAGTACTTC.

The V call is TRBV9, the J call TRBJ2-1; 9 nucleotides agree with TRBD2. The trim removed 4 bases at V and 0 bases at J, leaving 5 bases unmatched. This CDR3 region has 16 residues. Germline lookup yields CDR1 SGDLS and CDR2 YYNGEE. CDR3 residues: CASSTYSGSSYNEQFF. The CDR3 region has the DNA TGTGCCAGCAGCACATATAGCGGGAGCTCCTACAATGAGCAGTTCTTC.

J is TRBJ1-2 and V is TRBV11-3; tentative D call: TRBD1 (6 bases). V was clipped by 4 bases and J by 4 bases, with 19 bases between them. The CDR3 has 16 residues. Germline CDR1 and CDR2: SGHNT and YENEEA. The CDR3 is CASSSPPGTPVYGYTF. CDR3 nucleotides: TGTGCCAGCAGCTCCCCCCCCGGGACACCAGTCTATGGCTACACCTTC.

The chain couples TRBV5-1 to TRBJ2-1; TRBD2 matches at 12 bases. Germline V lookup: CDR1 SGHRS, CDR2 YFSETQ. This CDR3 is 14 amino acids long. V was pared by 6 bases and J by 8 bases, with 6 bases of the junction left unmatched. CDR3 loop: CASTPSGRVYEQFF. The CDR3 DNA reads TGCGCCAGCACGCCTAGCGGGAGGGTATATGAGCAGTTCTTC.

The CDR3 coding sequence is TGTGCCACCAGCACCCGGACAGGGGAGGTTGAAAAACTGTTTTTT. It codes for CATSTRTGEVEKLFF. The chain is built from TRBV15 and TRBJ1-4, with 9 bases aligning to TRBD1. In germline, CDR1 is LNHNV, CDR2 YYDKDF (reference sequence). The CDR3 is 15 amino acids. J was trimmed by 7 bases and V by 4 bases; bases with no gene match: 7.

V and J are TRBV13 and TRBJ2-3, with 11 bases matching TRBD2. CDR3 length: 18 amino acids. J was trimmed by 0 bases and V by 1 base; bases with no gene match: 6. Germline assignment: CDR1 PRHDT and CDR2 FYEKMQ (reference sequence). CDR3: CASSLDQGLAASTDTQYF. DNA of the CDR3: TGTGCCAGCAGCTTAGATCAGGGACTAGCGGCTAGCACAGATACGCAGTATTTT. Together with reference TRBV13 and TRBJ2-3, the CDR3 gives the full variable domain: AAGVIQSPRHLIKEKRETATLKCYPIPRHDTVYWYQQGPGQDPQFLISFYEKMQSDKGSIPDRFSAQQFSDYHSELNMSSLELGDSALYFCASSLDQGLAASTDTQYFGPGTRLTVL.

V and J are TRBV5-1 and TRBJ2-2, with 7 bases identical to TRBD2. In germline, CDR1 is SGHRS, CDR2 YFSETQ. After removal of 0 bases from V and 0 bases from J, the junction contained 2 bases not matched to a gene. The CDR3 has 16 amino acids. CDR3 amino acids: CASSLGGLANTGELFF. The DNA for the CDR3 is TGCGCCAGCAGCTTGGGAGGACTAGCGAACACCGGGGAGCTGTTTTTT.

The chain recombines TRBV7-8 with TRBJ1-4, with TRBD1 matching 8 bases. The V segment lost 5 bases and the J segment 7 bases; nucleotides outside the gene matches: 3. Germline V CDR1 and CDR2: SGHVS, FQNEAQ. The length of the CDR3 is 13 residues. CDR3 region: CASSRTGTEKLFF. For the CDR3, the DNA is TGTGCCAGCAGCAGGACAGGGACTGAAAAACTGTTTTTT.

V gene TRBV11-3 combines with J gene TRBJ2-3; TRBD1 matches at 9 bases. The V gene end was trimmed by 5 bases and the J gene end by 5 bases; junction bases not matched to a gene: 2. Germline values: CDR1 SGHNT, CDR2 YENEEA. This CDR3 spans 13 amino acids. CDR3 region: CASSTGGGDTQYF. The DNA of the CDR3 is TGTGCCAGCAGCACAGGGGGCGGAGATACGCAGTATTTT.

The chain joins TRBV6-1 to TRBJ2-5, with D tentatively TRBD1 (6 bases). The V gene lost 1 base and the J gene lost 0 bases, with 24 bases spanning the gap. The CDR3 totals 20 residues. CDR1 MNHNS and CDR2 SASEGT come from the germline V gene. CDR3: CASSEDGADYDRKYQETQYF. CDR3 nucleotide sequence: TGTGCCAGCAGTGAAGATGGGGCTGATTATGACAGGAAGTACCAAGAGACCCAGTACTTC.

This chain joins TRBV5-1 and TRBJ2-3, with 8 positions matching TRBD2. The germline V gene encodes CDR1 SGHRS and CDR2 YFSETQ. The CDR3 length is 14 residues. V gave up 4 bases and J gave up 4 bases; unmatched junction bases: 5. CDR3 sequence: CASSLGLAADTQYF. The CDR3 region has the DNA TGCGCCAGCAGCCTAGGACTAGCCGCAGATACGCAGTATTTT. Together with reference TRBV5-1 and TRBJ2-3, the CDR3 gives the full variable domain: KAGVTQTPRYLIKTRGQQVTLSCSPISGHRSVSWYQQTPGQGLQFLFEYFSETQRNKGNFPGRFSGRQFSNSRSEMNVSTLELGDSALYLCASSLGLAADTQYFGPGTRLTVL.

The CDR3 nucleotides are TGTGCCAGCAGTTACTCGAGGTCCGCCGAGCAGTACTTC. It encodes CASSYSRSAEQYF. This chain connects TRBV6-5 to TRBJ2-7, with D hard to call. V was trimmed by 0 bases and J by 6 bases, leaving 9 bases between them. This CDR3 spans 13 amino acids. CDR1 is MNHEY, CDR2 SVGAGI, per germline.

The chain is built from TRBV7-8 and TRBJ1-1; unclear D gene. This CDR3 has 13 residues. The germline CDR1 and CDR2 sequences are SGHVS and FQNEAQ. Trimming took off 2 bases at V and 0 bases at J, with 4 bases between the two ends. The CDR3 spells CASSLSVNTEAFF. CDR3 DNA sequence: TGTGCCAGCAGCTTATCGGTGAACACTGAAGCTTTCTTT. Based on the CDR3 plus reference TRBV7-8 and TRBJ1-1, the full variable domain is GAGVSQSPRYKVAKRGQDVALRCDPISGHVSLFWYQQALGQGPEFLTYFQNEAQLDKSGLPSDRFFAERPEGSVSTLKIQRTQQEDSAVYLCASSLSVNTEAFFGQGTRLTVV.

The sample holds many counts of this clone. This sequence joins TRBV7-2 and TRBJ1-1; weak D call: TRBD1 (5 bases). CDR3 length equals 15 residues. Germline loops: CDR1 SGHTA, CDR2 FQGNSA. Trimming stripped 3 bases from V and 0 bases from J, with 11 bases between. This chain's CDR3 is CASSLGGVLNTEAFF. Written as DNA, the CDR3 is TGTGCCAGCAGCTTGGGAGGGGTCTTGAACACTGAAGCTTTCTTT.

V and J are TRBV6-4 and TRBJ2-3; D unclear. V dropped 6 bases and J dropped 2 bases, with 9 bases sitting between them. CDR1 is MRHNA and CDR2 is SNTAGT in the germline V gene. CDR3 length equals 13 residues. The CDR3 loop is CASSSQDTDTQYF. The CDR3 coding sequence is TGTGCCAGCAGCTCCCAGGACACAGATACGCAGTATTTT.

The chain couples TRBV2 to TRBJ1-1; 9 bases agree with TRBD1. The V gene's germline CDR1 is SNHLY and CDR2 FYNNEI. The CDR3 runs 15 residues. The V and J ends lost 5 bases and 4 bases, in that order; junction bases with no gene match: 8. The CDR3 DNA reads TGTGCCAGCAGTCCACCTAGACAGGGGGTCACTGAAGCTTTCTTT. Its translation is CASSPPRQGVTEAFF.

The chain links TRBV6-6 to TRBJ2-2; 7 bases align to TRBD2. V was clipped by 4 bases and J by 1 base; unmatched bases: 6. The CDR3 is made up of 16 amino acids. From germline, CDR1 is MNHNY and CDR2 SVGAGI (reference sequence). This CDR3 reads CASSSYGLGNTGELFF. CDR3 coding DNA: TGTGCCAGCAGTTCCTACGGACTAGGGAACACCGGGGAGCTGTTTTTT.

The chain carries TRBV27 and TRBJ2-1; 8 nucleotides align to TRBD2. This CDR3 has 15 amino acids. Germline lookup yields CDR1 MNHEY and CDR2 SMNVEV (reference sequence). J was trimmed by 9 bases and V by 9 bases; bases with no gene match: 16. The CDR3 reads CASSSGSGNWVEQFF. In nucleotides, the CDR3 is TGTGCCAGTAGTAGCGGTAGCGGGAACTGGGTTGAGCAGTTCTTC.

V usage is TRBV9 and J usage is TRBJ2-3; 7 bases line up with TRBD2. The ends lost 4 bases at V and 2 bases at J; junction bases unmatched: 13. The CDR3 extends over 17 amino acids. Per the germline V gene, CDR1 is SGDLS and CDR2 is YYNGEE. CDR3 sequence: CASSSRGASGFTDTQYF. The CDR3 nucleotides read TGTGCCAGCAGCTCGCGTGGGGCTAGCGGCTTCACAGATACGCAGTATTTT.

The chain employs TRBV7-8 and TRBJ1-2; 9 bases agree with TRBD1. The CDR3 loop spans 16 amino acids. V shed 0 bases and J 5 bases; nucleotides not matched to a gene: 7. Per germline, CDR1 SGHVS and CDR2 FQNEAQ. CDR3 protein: CASSLARTGVEYGYTF. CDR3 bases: TGTGCCAGCAGCTTAGCAAGGACAGGGGTGGAGTATGGCTACACCTTC.

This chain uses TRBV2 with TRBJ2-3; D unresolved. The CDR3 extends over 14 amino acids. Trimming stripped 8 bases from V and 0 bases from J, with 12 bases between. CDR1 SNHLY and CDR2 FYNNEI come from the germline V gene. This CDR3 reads CASRLARSTDTQYF. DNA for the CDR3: TGTGCCAGCCGGCTGGCTAGAAGCACAGATACGCAGTATTTT.

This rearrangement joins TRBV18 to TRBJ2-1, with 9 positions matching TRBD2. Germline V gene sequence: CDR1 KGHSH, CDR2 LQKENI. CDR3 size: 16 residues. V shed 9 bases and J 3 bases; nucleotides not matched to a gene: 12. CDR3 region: CASRTLAGQNYNEQFF. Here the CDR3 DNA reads TGTGCCAGTAGAACCCTAGCGGGACAAAACTACAATGAGCAGTTCTTC.

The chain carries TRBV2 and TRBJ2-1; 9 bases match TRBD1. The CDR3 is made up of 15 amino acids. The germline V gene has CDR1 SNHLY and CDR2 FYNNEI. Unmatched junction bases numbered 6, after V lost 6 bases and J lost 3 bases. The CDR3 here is CASRSGTGNYNEQFF. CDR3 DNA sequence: TGTGCCAGCAGGTCCGGGACAGGGAACTACAATGAGCAGTTCTTC. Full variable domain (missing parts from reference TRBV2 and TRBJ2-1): EPEVTQTPSHQVTQMGQEVILRCVPISNHLYFYWYRQILGQKVEFLVSFYNNEISEKSEIFDDQFSVERPDGSNFTLKIRSTKLEDSAMYFCASRSGTGNYNEQFFGPGTRLTVL.

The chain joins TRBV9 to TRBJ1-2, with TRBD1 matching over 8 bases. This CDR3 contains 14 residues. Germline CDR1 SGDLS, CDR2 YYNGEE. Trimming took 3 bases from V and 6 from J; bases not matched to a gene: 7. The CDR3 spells CASSEGTGSDGYTF. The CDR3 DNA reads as TGTGCCAGCAGCGAGGGGACAGGCTCGGATGGCTACACCTTC.

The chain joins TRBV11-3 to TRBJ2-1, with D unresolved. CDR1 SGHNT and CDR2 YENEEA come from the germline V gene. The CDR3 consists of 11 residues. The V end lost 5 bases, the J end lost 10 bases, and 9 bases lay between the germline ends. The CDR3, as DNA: TGTGCCAGCAGCCGAAATCAGGAGCAGTTCTTC. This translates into CASSRNQEQFF. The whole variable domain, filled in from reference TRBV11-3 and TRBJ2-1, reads EAGVVQSPRYKIIEKKQPVAFWCNPISGHNTLYWYLQNLGQGPELLIRYENEEAVDDSQLPKDRFSAERLKGVDSTLKIQPAELGDSAVYLCASSRNQEQFFGPGTRLTVL.

The CDR3 is CATSRRTDEYEQYF. CDR3 sequence (DNA): TGTGCCACCAGCAGACGGACAGACGAATACGAGCAGTACTTC. The chain is built from TRBV15 and TRBJ2-7, with D possibly being TRBD1 (6 bases). Per the germline V gene, CDR1 is LNHNV and CDR2 is YYDKDF (reference sequence). CDR3 length: 14 amino acids. V gave up 2 bases and J gave up 4 bases, with 12 bases separating them.

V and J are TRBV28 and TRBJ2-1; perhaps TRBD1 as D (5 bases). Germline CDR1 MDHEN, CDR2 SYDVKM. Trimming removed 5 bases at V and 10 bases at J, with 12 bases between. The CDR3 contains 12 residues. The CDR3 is CASSPSQGEQFF. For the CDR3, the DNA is TGTGCCAGCAGTCCGAGCCAGGGAGAGCAGTTCTTC.